These T cell receptor beta chains were read from a single sample in a study of OX40 agonist ivuxolimab in advanced cancers. TCRdb keeps only in-frame clones here, not all; method: immunoSEQ multiplex PCR. Here the sample spans under 50,000 clones, over 80% being singletons. The sequences come from CD4+ or CD8+ T cells sorted from blood, collected in a trial of the OX40 agonist ivuxolimab. The receptors derive from an adult with an advanced solid tumor such as melanoma, head and neck, liver or kidney cancer. CDR3s include the opening cysteine and the closing phenylalanine or tryptophan. Each record gives: V gene, D gene, clone size, J gene, CDR3 DNA, CDR3 protein. D genes are given only for firm matches. Not every row has a clone size; where given, it reads once, few, many or a size class.

TRBV5-1	-	-	TRBJ2-2	TGCGCCAGCAGCTCAAACAGGGGAGGTAACACCGGGGAGCTGTTTTTT	CASSSNRGGNTGELFF
TRBV2	TRBD2	-	TRBJ2-5	TGTGCCAGCGGGGGACTAGCGGGAGGTGAGGAGACCCAGTACTTC	CASGGLAGGEETQYF
TRBV4-2	-	-	TRBJ1-3	TGTGCCAGCAGCCAAGACCCCCTCGCCTCTGGAAACACCATATATTTT	CASSQDPLASGNTIYF
TRBV6-1	TRBD2	-	TRBJ2-7	TGTGCCAGCAGTACGCGACTAGCGGGAGACGACGAGCAGTACTTC	CASSTRLAGDDEQYF
TRBV30	-	-	TRBJ2-3	TGTGCCTGGAGCGCGTCTAGCACAGATACGCAGTATTTT	CAWSASSTDTQYF
TRBV25-1	-	once	TRBJ1-4	TGTGCCAGCATGGTCTCTCCGATAAAGACTAATGAAAAACTGTTTTTT	CASMVSPIKTNEKLFF
TRBV25-1	TRBD1	few	TRBJ1-1	TGTGCCAGCAGTGGAGGGGGCTTCAGGACTGAAGCTTTCTTT	CASSGGGFRTEAFF
TRBV11-3	-	-	TRBJ2-7	TGTGCCAGCAGCTCCGGACGCTACGAGCAGTACTTC	CASSSGRYEQYF
TRBV7-9	-	-	TRBJ1-2	TGTGCCAGCAGCTTAGAATTTACATATGGCTACACCTTC	CASSLEFTYGYTF
TRBV6-4	-	once	TRBJ2-5	TGTGCCAGCAGTGGTGGGGAGACCCAGTACTTC	CASSGGETQYF
TRBV6-1	-	-	TRBJ1-3	TGTGCCAGCAGTGAGTCCGGGGGCCAGAGAAACACCATATATTTT	CASSESGGQRNTIYF
TRBV10-3	-	-	TRBJ2-2	TGTGCCATTGGCAGAGGGCCGGACACCGGGGAGCTGTTTTTT	CAIGRGPDTGELFF
TRBV7-8	TRBD2	-	TRBJ2-1	TGTGCCAGCAGCTTAGGGCGCGGGAGCTCCTACAATGAGCAGTTCTTC	CASSLGRGSSYNEQFF
TRBV10-3	-	-	TRBJ2-1	TGTGCCATCAGTGCCCCCATGGGGGAAGGAATCTACAATGAGCAGTTCTTC	CAISAPMGEGIYNEQFF
TRBV28	-	few	TRBJ2-7	TGTGCCAGCGCCGGCTCCTACGAGCAGTACTTC	CASAGSYEQYF
TRBV2	-	-	TRBJ2-1	TGTGCCAGCAGCTCTTTCAATGAGCAGTTCTTC	CASSSFNEQFF
TRBV6-1	-	few	TRBJ1-5	TGTGCCAGCAGTGCCGGGACGCAAAGCAATCAGCCCCAGCATTTT	CASSAGTQSNQPQHF
TRBV7-9	TRBD1	-	TRBJ2-1	TGTGCCAGCAGCAACCTGAGACAGGGCTCCTACAATGAGCAGTTCTTC	CASSNLRQGSYNEQFF
TRBV18	-	-	TRBJ1-3	TGTGCCAGCTCACCCCGCCCCGGGGCCCCCTCTGGAAACACCATATATTTT	CASSPRPGAPSGNTIYF
TRBV19	TRBD1	few	TRBJ1-2	TGTGCCAGTAGGACAGGGGGCAGCTATGGCTACACCTTC	CASRTGGSYGYTF
TRBV7-8	TRBD2	-	TRBJ2-3	TGTGCCAGCAGCCCCTTAGCGGGACGGCGCACAGATACGCAGTATTTT	CASSPLAGRRTDTQYF
TRBV2	TRBD1	once	TRBJ2-5	TGTGCCAGCAGCTACAGGGGATGGCAAGAGACCCAGTACTTC	CASSYRGWQETQYF
TRBV5-1	-	once	TRBJ2-3	TGCGCCAGCAGGGGGGAAGGACGCCCAGATACGCAGTATTTT	CASRGEGRPDTQYF
TRBV19	-	-	TRBJ1-1	TGTGCCAGTAGTGAGAGGACACACAGGAACACTGAAGCTTTCTTT	CASSERTHRNTEAFF
TRBV28	-	-	TRBJ1-5	TGTGCCAGCAGTTTTCGGACATATGGTCAGCCCCAGCATTTT	CASSFRTYGQPQHF
TRBV29-1	-	-	TRBJ2-2	TGCAGCGCCAGGTATGGGAGCACCGGGGAGCTGTTTTTT	CSARYGSTGELFF
TRBV11-2	TRBD1	-	TRBJ2-5	TGTGCCAGCAGCTCGAGCTGGGGACAGGCCCAAGAGACCCAGTACTTC	CASSSSWGQAQETQYF
TRBV5-6	-	-	TRBJ1-3	TGTGCCAGCAGCTGGGGGTCTGGAAACACCATATATTTT	CASSWGSGNTIYF
TRBV6-1	TRBD1	few	TRBJ2-5	TGTGCCAGCAGAAAGGACAGGGTGGGGCAAGAGACCCAGTACTTC	CASRKDRVGQETQYF
TRBV2	TRBD1	-	TRBJ1-4	TGTGCCAGCAGTGGGGCGGCAGGGGGAGAAAAACTGTTTTTT	CASSGAAGGEKLFF
TRBV28	-	few	TRBJ2-3	TGTGCCAGCAGGGCTGCGGGGGCTAGCACAGATACGCAGTATTTT	CASRAAGASTDTQYF
TRBV28	-	-	TRBJ2-3	TGTGCCTGCGGCCGGGACAGCACAGATACGCAGTATTTT	CACGRDSTDTQYF
TRBV4-2	-	-	TRBJ2-3	TGTGCCAGCAGCCAAGATCCCAGAGGGGAAGGGACAGATACGCAGTATTTT	CASSQDPRGEGTDTQYF
TRBV5-6	TRBD2	-	TRBJ2-7	TGTGCCAGCAGCTCCTTAGCGGGAGGCTACGAGCAGTACTTC	CASSSLAGGYEQYF
TRBV28	TRBD2	-	TRBJ2-7	TGTGCCATCCAAAAAGCGGGGCGGGACGAGCAGTACTTC	CAIQKAGRDEQYF
TRBV6-5	-	-	TRBJ1-2	TGTGCCAGCAGTTACTCGGATAAATACACCTTC	CASSYSDKYTF
TRBV10-3	TRBD2	-	TRBJ2-5	TGTGCCATCGGGGGGGTCGCCCAAGAGACCCAGTACTTC	CAIGGVAQETQYF
TRBV6-5	-	-	TRBJ2-1	TGTGCCAGCAGTTACGGGGGGGCAGGGGATGGTGAGCAGTTCTTC	CASSYGGAGDGEQFF
TRBV5-1	TRBD1	-	TRBJ1-2	TGCGCCAGCAGCTCTTTCAGGGGGACGGATGGCTACACCTTC	CASSSFRGTDGYTF
TRBV5-1	TRBD2	-	TRBJ2-2	TGCGCCAGCAGCCCCTTAGGCGGGAGTACTGCCGGGGAGCTGTTTTTT	CASSPLGGSTAGELFF
TRBV19	TRBD2	-	TRBJ2-1	TGTGCCAGTAAGGAGGGAGGGCGAAATGAGCAGTTCTTC	CASKEGGRNEQFF
TRBV19	-	-	TRBJ2-5	TGTGCCAGTAGTATAGGGGCGGGCTGGGAGACCCAGTACTTC	CASSIGAGWETQYF
TRBV5-1	-	-	TRBJ1-2	TGCGCCAGCACCCCACGGCCGGGGCATGCCTATGGCTACACCTTC	CASTPRPGHAYGYTF